This TCR beta chain appears in the sequencing data of a study of yellow fever vaccine responses in identical twins. Germline CDR1 reads MDHEN; CDR2 reads SYDVKM. The CDR3 is 16 residues long. Trimming removed 5 bases from V and 0 bases from J, with 16 bases in between. TCRdb used MiXCR to reprocess the RT-PCR reads, holding one entry per CDR3 protein. The top ten hold 0.55% to 0.85% of the sample, which has about 14,000 distinct CDR3 sequences, 70% to 85% seen once. The chain joins TRBV28 to TRBJ1-2, with D unclear. Sequenced here: T cells from blood (PBMCs), unsorted or a sorted subset (not recorded which), sampled before or after yellow fever vaccination (not recorded which). This receptor was taken from a woman aged 18-30 years who received the yellow fever vaccine. CDR3: CASSHPIGSSNYGYTF. The CDR3 DNA reads as TGTGCCAGCAGTCACCCCATAGGCAGTTCTAACTATGGCTACACCTTC.